This TCR beta chain was profiled in a study of blood T cell repertoires in COVID-19. Study details: From T cells, B-cell-depleted T cells, or PBMCs came the material, which was cDNA or gDNA.

Per the study methods: Estimation of nucleated cell counts was performed using reference gene primer amplification. TCRdb's table, derived via immunoSEQ multiplex PCR, lists solely in-frame clones and lacks some. Clone size and the V and J calls come from that table; the DNA yielded D and trimming. The top ten clones hold more than 10% of a sample with 200,000 to 250,000 clones, roughly 87% of them seen once. This sequence originates from a man aged 25 to 40 who had recovered from COVID-19. The specimen sequenced was PBMCs or T cells enriched from blood (not recorded which).

Here the CDR3 reads CVRSFRVPCPRVNTQYF. As DNA, the CDR3 is TGTGTCAGAAGCTTCCGAGTGCCGTGCCCGCGGGTTAATACGCAGTATTTT. The chain joins TRBV7-5 to TRBJ2-3; TRBD2 reflects the table's D call only, with no check against the DNA. TRBV7-5 constitutes a pseudogene. This CDR3 contains 17 residues.